This T cell receptor (beta chain) is from a study of shared clonotypes between healthy human individuals. Study-wide background: Donors had three CD4 naive, three CD4 memory, two CD8 naive and one CD8 memory plate apiece. Broader study findings: The four-donor shared clonotypes exceeded non-shared clonotypes in generation probability, with non-shared ones scoring lower.

As for this clone: The antigen is not known.

Generated by immunoSEQ multiplex PCR, the TCRdb table keeps only in-frame clones and is missing some. The data show millions of clones, 85% to 95% seen once. Donors, without exception, were Caucasian adults residing in Nashville, Tennessee. The source material was naive CD4+ T cells sorted from blood. The subset: CD45RA+ positively selected. This TCR was recovered from a man aged 18 to 30 in good health.

The CDR3 reads CASSQELEQPQHF. For the CDR3, the DNA is TGCGCCAGCAGCCAAGAGTTAGAACAGCCCCAGCATTTT. The chain combines TRBV4-3 with TRBJ1-5, with D hard to call. Germline V gene lookup returns CDR1 LGHNA and CDR2 YSLEER. This CDR3 spans 13 amino acids. V was pared by 0 bases and J by 7 bases, with 7 bases between.